This T cell receptor beta chain was captured by sequencing in a study of T cell responses to AZD1222 COVID-19 vaccine. The assay was immunoSEQ multiplex PCR, and TCRdb's table has in-frame clones only and misses some. The sample lists nearly 110,000 clones; 70% to 90% were seen once. This clone was seen a few times. The CDR3 spans 13 residues. Germline CDR1 reads SGHAT; CDR2 reads FQNNGV. After removal of 4 bases from V and 6 bases from J, the junction contained 6 bases not matched to a gene. This chain joins TRBV11-2 and TRBJ2-7; 7 bases align to TRBD1. Sequencing was performed on peripheral blood, taken 28 days after the second AZD1222 dose. This TCR was recovered from an adult who received the AZD1222 COVID-19 vaccine. The CDR3 region is CASSSDREGEQYF. CDR3 DNA: TGTGCCAGCAGCTCAGACAGGGAAGGCGAGCAGTACTTC.